The rows below give T cell receptor beta chains drawn from one sample of a study of blood T cells in healthy people across ages. TCRdb re-derived calls from the 5' RACE reads in MiXCR, one entry per CDR3 protein. The table includes around 990,000 distinct CDR3 sequences, approximately 25% detected once. The sample was also reused in another study, on T cells of mothers and their children.

The sequenced material came from blood. The receptors come from a girl aged 2 to 9 in good health. CDR3s include the opening cysteine and the closing phenylalanine or tryptophan. The D gene is left open where the match is weak. Part of the rows lack a size; the others show once, few, many or a class for expanded clones.

V gene,J gene,D gene,clone size,CDR3 protein,CDR3 DNA
TRBV20-1,TRBJ2-3,TRBD2,-,CSSLTGGTDTQYF,TGCAGTTCGTTAACGGGGGGGACAGATACGCAGTATTTT
TRBV20-1,TRBJ2-5,TRBD1,few,CSARSNRGQETQYF,TGCAGTGCTAGATCGAACAGGGGGCAAGAGACCCAGTACTTC
TRBV5-1,TRBJ2-5,-,many,CASSLDTEETQYF,TGCGCCAGCAGCTTGGATACGGAAGAGACCCAGTACTTC
TRBV9,TRBJ1-2,-,-,CASSATGGYTF,TGTGCCAGCAGCGCCACAGGGGGCTACACCTTC
TRBV10-3,TRBJ2-1,TRBD2,-,CAISPLAGAYNEQFF,TGTGCCATCAGTCCTCTAGCGGGGGCCTACAATGAGCAGTTCTTC
TRBV20-1,TRBJ2-1,TRBD2,-,CSARVLAGGTYNEQFF,TGCAGTGCTAGAGTCCTAGCGGGGGGCACCTACAATGAGCAGTTCTTC
TRBV27,TRBJ2-5,-,-,CASSPIPPHGETQYF,TGTGCCAGCAGTCCCATCCCACCCCACGGGGAGACCCAGTACTTC
TRBV7-3,TRBJ1-4,-,few,CASSLGPPPEKLFF,TGTGCCAGCAGCCTCGGACCTCCTCCTGAAAAACTGTTTTTT
TRBV4-3,TRBJ2-1,TRBD1,many,CASSQSDRGRNEQFF,TGCGCCAGCAGCCAATCCGACAGGGGAAGGAATGAGCAGTTCTTC
TRBV6-2/TRBV6-3,TRBJ1-1,-,-,CASSYSSSGTEAFF,TGTGCCAGCAGTTACTCGAGTTCAGGGACTGAAGCTTTCTTT
TRBV28,TRBJ2-3,TRBD2,-,CASDIAGSTDTQYF,TGTGCCAGCGATATAGCGGGGAGCACAGATACGCAGTATTTT
TRBV11-2,TRBJ2-7,TRBD2,-,CASSSYSGSSYEQYF,TGTGCCAGCAGCTCCTATAGCGGGAGCTCCTACGAGCAGTACTTC
TRBV4-1,TRBJ2-1,-,-,CASSQVVGAERLPYLNEQFF,TGCGCCAGCAGCCAAGTTGTGGGGGCAGAACGGCTACCATACCTAAATGAGCAGTTCTTC
TRBV9,TRBJ1-6,TRBD1,-,CASSVPIDRDDSPLHF,TGTGCCAGCAGCGTCCCGATAGACAGGGATGATTCACCCCTCCACTTT
TRBV28,TRBJ2-1,-,-,CASTRRNHNEQFF,TGTGCCAGCACCCGTAGGAACCACAATGAGCAGTTCTTC
TRBV4-1,TRBJ2-2,TRBD2,-,CASSRLAGVSGELFF,TGCGCCAGCAGCCGACTAGCGGGAGTAAGCGGGGAGCTGTTTTTT
TRBV7-9,TRBJ2-5,-,few,CASSSLGVVPF,TGTGCCAGCAGCTCTCTTGGGGTAGTGCCCTTC
TRBV4-1,TRBJ1-1,-,-,CASSHWGRLENTEAFF,TGCGCCAGCAGCCATTGGGGTCGACTAGAGAACACTGAAGCTTTCTTT
TRBV28,TRBJ2-4,-,few,CASSLFSGLLQYF,TGTGCCAGCAGTTTATTCTCCGGGTTGCTTCAGTACTTC
TRBV20-1,TRBJ1-1,-,-,CSARLLGVAEAFF,TGCAGTGCTAGATTGTTGGGCGTCGCTGAAGCTTTCTTT
TRBV7-2,TRBJ2-1,-,-,CASSLGTGRQFF,TGTGCCAGCAGCTTGGGGACCGGCAGACAGTTCTTC
TRBV7-8,TRBJ1-3,-,few,CASSLELALTSGNTIYF,TGTGCCAGCAGCTTAGAGCTGGCGCTCACCTCTGGAAACACCATATATTTT
TRBV2,TRBJ1-2,-,few,CASSDRAGADGYTF,TGTGCCAGCAGTGATAGAGCGGGAGCAGATGGCTACACCTTC
TRBV9,TRBJ2-1,TRBD2,many,CASSVASGGVIGEQFF,TGTGCCAGCAGCGTCGCTTCGGGAGGGGTCATCGGTGAGCAGTTCTTC
TRBV14,TRBJ1-2,-,-,CASSQEWMEGYTF,TGTGCCAGCAGCCAAGAATGGATGGAGGGCTACACCTTC
TRBV12-3/TRBV12-4,TRBJ1-1,-,-,CASSLFSQEAGTEAFF,TGTGCCAGCAGTTTATTTTCTCAGGAGGCAGGAACTGAAGCTTTCTTT
TRBV14,TRBJ2-7,-,-,CASSLTGTAIWQYF,TGTGCCAGCAGCCTGACCGGGACGGCGATTTGGCAGTACTTC
TRBV20-1,TRBJ1-3,-,-,CSASRRLLSGNTIYF,TGCAGTGCTAGTCGGAGACTCCTCTCTGGAAACACCATATATTTT
TRBV7-3,TRBJ2-5,-,-,CASSMGTSGETQYF,TGTGCCAGCAGCATGGGGACCTCCGGGGAGACCCAGTACTTC
TRBV4-1,TRBJ1-2,-,few,CASSPTDPAYGYTF,TGCGCCAGCAGCCCGACAGATCCAGCCTATGGCTACACCTTC
TRBV12-3/TRBV12-4,TRBJ1-2,-,-,CASSLGGGSDYGYTF,TGTGCCAGCAGTCTCGGGGGGGGCTCGGACTATGGCTACACCTTC
TRBV7-6,TRBJ2-3,TRBD2,-,CASSSSEASGRMDTQYF,TGTGCCAGCAGCTCCTCCGAGGCTAGCGGGAGAATGGATACGCAGTATTTT
TRBV6-1,TRBJ2-1,-,-,CASSEALLAPYNEQFF,TGTGCCAGCAGTGAAGCGCTGCTAGCCCCCTACAATGAGCAGTTCTTC
TRBV4-1,TRBJ2-1,TRBD2,few,CASSLGLAGGPQQFF,TGCGCCAGCAGCTTGGGGCTAGCGGGAGGCCCCCAGCAGTTCTTC
TRBV7-8,TRBJ2-7,TRBD1,-,CASSPQFGQGGYEQYF,TGTGCCAGCAGCCCACAGTTCGGACAGGGGGGCTACGAGCAGTACTTC
TRBV20-1,TRBJ2-3,-,-,CSAREIEGMDTQYF,TGCAGTGCTAGAGAAATTGAGGGGATGGATACGCAGTATTTT
TRBV11-3,TRBJ2-1,TRBD2,-,CASSSSSGPQDGQFF,TGTGCCAGCAGCTCCTCTAGCGGGCCGCAGGATGGGCAGTTCTTC
TRBV5-6,TRBJ2-2,-,few,CASSPGTSNTGELFF,TGTGCCAGCAGCCCCGGGACTTCGAACACCGGGGAGCTGTTTTTT
TRBV2,TRBJ1-6,TRBD1,-,CASSVGGQGANSPLHF,TGTGCCAGCAGTGTTGGAGGACAGGGAGCGAATTCACCCCTCCACTTT